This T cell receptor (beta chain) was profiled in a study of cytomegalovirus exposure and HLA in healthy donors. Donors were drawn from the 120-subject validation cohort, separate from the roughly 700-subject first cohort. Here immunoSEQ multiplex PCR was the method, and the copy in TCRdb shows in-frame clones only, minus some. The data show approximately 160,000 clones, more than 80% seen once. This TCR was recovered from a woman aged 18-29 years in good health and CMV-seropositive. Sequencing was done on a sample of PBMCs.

CDR3 DNA: TGCGCCAGCAGCTTGTACAGCGGGGGTTCAGTGACGCAGTATTTT. Its protein is CASSLYSGGSVTQYF. The rearrangement joins TRBV5-1 to TRBJ2-3, with 8 bases identical to TRBD2. The V and J ends lost 1 base and 9 bases, in that order; junction bases with no gene match: 10. The CDR3 runs 15 residues. Germline V lookup: CDR1 SGHRS, CDR2 YFSETQ.